This passage covers 31 T cell receptor beta chains from one sample sequenced in a study of blood T cell repertoires in COVID-19. Profiled with immunoSEQ multiplex PCR; TCRdb holds only in-frame clones, not every one. This sample has around 280,000 clones, with 87% found just once. Sequences were obtained from PBMCs or T cells enriched from blood (not recorded which). All receptors derive from a woman between 40 and 55 years old who had recovered from COVID-19.

The chain couples TRBV19 to TRBJ2-7, with 9 bases that match TRBD1. Germline V lookup: CDR1 LNHDA, CDR2 SQIVND (reference sequence). The CDR3 is made up of 14 amino acids. The V segment lost 5 bases and the J segment 5 bases; nucleotides outside the gene matches: 7. The CDR3 DNA reads as TGTGCCAGTAGTGCCGGGACAGGGCTCCACGAGCAGTACTTC. This codes for CASSAGTGLHEQYF.

The chain recombines TRBV28 with TRBJ2-5, with D tentatively TRBD1 (5 bases). Germline V lookup: CDR1 MDHEN, CDR2 SYDVKM. The CDR3 spans 15 residues. The V and J ends lost 3 bases and 7 bases respectively, with 18 bases between them. The DNA for the CDR3 is TGTGCCAGCAGTTTCCCTAGAGGTGGGGCCGGGACCCAGTACTTC. Protein sequence: CASSFPRGGAGTQYF.

The chain uses TRBV19 and TRBJ2-7; 10 positions agree with TRBD1. Germline assignment: CDR1 LNHDA and CDR2 SQIVND (reference sequence). The V gene end was trimmed by 3 bases and the J gene end by 1 base; junction bases not matched to a gene: 6. The CDR3 totals 16 residues. For the CDR3, the DNA is TGTGCCAGTAGTATGGGGGGACAGGGGCCTTCCTACGAGCAGTACTTC. It is translated as CASSMGGQGPSYEQYF.

This chain links TRBV5-1 with TRBJ2-3; TRBD2 matches at 8 bases. Germline V gene lookup returns CDR1 SGHRS and CDR2 YFSETQ. The CDR3 runs 15 residues. Trimming removed 5 bases from V and 2 bases from J; junction bases left unmatched: 7. The CDR3 spells CASRASGLNTDTQYF. The CDR3 nucleotides read TGCGCCAGCAGGGCTAGCGGGTTGAACACAGATACGCAGTATTTT.

This chain uses TRBV28 with TRBJ2-1, with 9 bases aligning to TRBD1. Per germline, CDR1 MDHEN and CDR2 SYDVKM. The CDR3 totals 15 residues. V lost 4 bases to trimming and J lost 8 bases; unmatched junction nucleotides: 9. CDR3: CASSSPGTGNDEQFF. CDR3 nucleotides: TGTGCCAGCAGTTCCCCCGGGACAGGGAACGATGAGCAGTTCTTC. Full variable domain (outside the CDR3, taken from reference TRBV28 and TRBJ2-1): DVKVTQSSRYLVKRTGEKVFLECVQDMDHENMFWYRQDPGLGLRLIYFSYDVKMKEKGDIPEGYSVSREKKERFSLILESASTNQTSMYLCASSSPGTGNDEQFFGPGTRLTVL.

The chain combines TRBV28 with TRBJ1-5, with D uncertain. Trimming removed 5 bases from V and 3 bases from J, with 8 bases in between. The CDR3 is 13 amino acids. CDR1 MDHEN and CDR2 SYDVKM come from the germline V gene. CDR3 in amino acids: CASSPQNNQPQHF. The CDR3 DNA follows: TGTGCCAGCAGTCCCCAGAACAATCAGCCCCAGCATTTT.

This rearrangement joins TRBV4-1 to TRBJ2-4; a possible D gene is TRBD2 (5 bases). The CDR3 length is 13 residues. V was shortened by 4 bases and J by 4 bases, with 8 bases between the two germline ends. Per germline, CDR1 MGHRA and CDR2 YSYEKL. CDR3 sequence (DNA): TGCGCCAGCAGCCCGGAGGTAAAAAACATTCAGTACTTC. It is translated as CASSPEVKNIQYF.

This chain links TRBV5-1 with TRBJ1-3; D remains unclear. V lost 0 bases to trimming and J lost 0 bases, with 7 bases between them. CDR3 size: 15 residues. CDR1 and CDR2 (germline): SGHRS, YFSETQ. In nucleotides, the CDR3 is TGCGCCAGCAGCTTGGATTTAGCCTCTGGAAACACCATATATTTT. This translates into CASSLDLASGNTIYF.

The chain combines TRBV25-1 with TRBJ1-1, with D maybe TRBD1 (5 bases). Germline CDR1 is MGHDK and CDR2 is SYGVNS. The CDR3 has 12 residues. Trimming pared 4 bases from V and 6 bases from J, leaving 9 bases between. The CDR3 DNA reads TGTGCCAGCAGTGCAGGGCTGGCTGAAGCTTTCTTT. Residues: CASSAGLAEAFF.

The chain links TRBV7-8 to TRBJ2-1; 8 bases are shared with TRBD2. The CDR3 has 16 residues. CDR1 is SGHVS and CDR2 is FQNEAQ in the germline V gene. V shed 2 bases, J shed 8 bases, and the junction held 11 bases outside the gene matches. CDR3 loop: CASSLSGTRKIDEQFF. The CDR3 DNA sequence: TGTGCCAGCAGCTTAAGTGGGACTAGAAAGATCGATGAGCAGTTCTTC.

The genes are TRBV10-3 and TRBJ2-7; D might be TRBD2 (6 bases). The CDR3 runs 12 residues. Per the germline V gene, CDR1 is ENHRY and CDR2 is SYGVKD. V was cut by 4 bases and J by 9 bases, with 13 bases left in between. CDR3 sequence (DNA): TGTGCCATCAGTGGACTAGAGTCGGTGCAGTACTTC. Its translation: CAISGLESVQYF.

The V gene is TRBV11-3, the J gene TRBJ2-7, with D possibly TRBD2 on 5 matching bases. The CDR3 extends over 15 amino acids. Germline-derived CDR1 and CDR2 are SGHNT and YENEEA. V was cut by 5 bases and J by 0 bases, with 14 bases left in between. Written as DNA, the CDR3 is TGTGCCAGCAGCGAACAGAGCGGAAGCTCCTACGAGCAGTACTTC. Protein product: CASSEQSGSSYEQYF.

CDR3: CASSLERFRGEAFF. For the CDR3, the DNA is TGTGCCAGCAGCCTCGAAAGATTCAGGGGCGAGGCTTTCTTT. V is TRBV11-2 and J is TRBJ1-1, with D possibly TRBD1 on 6 matching bases. Germline V gene sequence: CDR1 SGHAT, CDR2 FQNNGV. The CDR3 is 14 amino acids. V was trimmed by 5 bases and J by 11 bases, leaving 21 bases between them.

This clone came up once. The chain links TRBV29-1 to TRBJ1-2; 7 positions match TRBD1. Germline CDR1 and CDR2: SQVTM and ANQGSEA. The ends lost 1 base at V and 8 bases at J; junction bases unmatched: 4. The CDR3 has 12 residues. For the CDR3, the DNA is TGCAGCGTTGAAGGGGACAGAGGAGGCTACACCTTC. Protein sequence: CSVEGDRGGYTF.

The chain carries TRBV24-1 and TRBJ2-1, with 13 nucleotides matching TRBD2. The CDR3 totals 15 residues. The V gene's germline CDR1 is KGHDR and CDR2 SFDVKD. With V trimmed by 9 bases and J by 7 bases, 8 bases remained unmatched. The CDR3: CATQTPGLAGNEQFF. The DNA for the CDR3 is TGTGCCACCCAAACCCCGGGACTAGCGGGAAATGAGCAGTTCTTC.

The chain is built from TRBV28 and TRBJ2-7, with D possibly matching TRBD2 (6 bases). Germline V gene data show CDR1 as MDHEN and CDR2 as SYDVKM. V lost 5 bases and J 2 bases, leaving 13 bases between the germline ends. The CDR3 has 14 residues. The CDR3 loop is CASSEGLFAYEQYF. DNA for the CDR3: TGTGCCAGCAGTGAGGGACTTTTTGCCTACGAGCAGTACTTC. The variable domain in full, with the rest retrieved from reference TRBV28 and TRBJ2-7, is DVKVTQSSRYLVKRTGEKVFLECVQDMDHENMFWYRQDPGLGLRLIYFSYDVKMKEKGDIPEGYSVSREKKERFSLILESASTNQTSMYLCASSEGLFAYEQYFGPGTRLTVT.

The gene calls are TRBV6-5 and TRBJ2-1, with a possible D match to TRBD1 (6 bases). The V and J ends lost 2 bases and 9 bases respectively, with 11 bases between them. Germline CDR1 MNHEY, CDR2 SVGAGI. The CDR3 has 13 residues. CDR3 bases: TGTGCCAGCAGTTACACTGGGGGCGTTGAGCAGTTCTTC. Residues: CASSYTGGVEQFF.

This clone is a singleton in its sample. The gene calls are TRBV30 and TRBJ1-3; D is unresolved. The V gene's germline CDR1 is GTSNPN and CDR2 SVGIG (reference sequence). Trimming shortened V by 2 bases and J by 5 bases, and 13 bases separated the two germline ends. This CDR3 spans 14 amino acids. The CDR3 region is CAWSKGLTRNTIYF. The DNA for the CDR3 is TGTGCCTGGAGTAAAGGACTGACCCGAAACACCATATATTTT.

The J gene is TRBJ2-1, the V gene TRBV3-1 (or the pseudogene TRBV3-2); no reliable D call. V lost 3 bases and J lost 5, with 5 bases in between. Germline V gene sequence: CDR1 LGHDT, CDR2 YNNKEL (reference sequence). CDR3 size: 12 residues. The DNA for the CDR3 is TGTGCCAGCAGCCACGTTGACAATGAGCAGTTCTTC. Translated: CASSHVDNEQFF.

The chain recombines TRBV7-2 with TRBJ1-3; D remains unclear. This CDR3 contains 14 residues. The germline V and J ends were trimmed by 1 base and 2 bases, with 6 bases remaining between them. Germline CDR1 is SGHTA and CDR2 is FQGNSA. The CDR3 spells CASSLGVTGNTIYF. The DNA of the CDR3 is TGTGCCAGCAGCTTAGGAGTTACTGGAAACACCATATATTTT.

This clone has just one count. As DNA, the CDR3 is TGCGCCAGCAGCCAAGGACTAGCGGTATACACCGGGGAGCTGTTTTTT. Protein: CASSQGLAVYTGELFF. This chain uses TRBV4-3 with TRBJ2-2; TRBD2 agrees at 9 bases. Trimming took 1 base from V and 3 from J; bases not matched to a gene: 3. CDR1 and CDR2 from the germline V gene are LGHNA and YSLEER. The CDR3 extends over 16 amino acids.

The J gene is TRBJ2-3, the V gene TRBV3-1 (or the pseudogene TRBV3-2), with 7 bases that match TRBD1. In germline, CDR1 is LGHDT, CDR2 YNNKEL (reference sequence). J was trimmed by 2 bases and V by 4 bases; bases with no gene match: 6. This CDR3 is 15 amino acids long. The CDR3 protein is CASSRGQADTDTQYF. In DNA, the CDR3 is TGTGCCAGCAGCCGCGGACAGGCAGACACAGATACGCAGTATTTT.

The rearrangement uses TRBV18 and TRBJ2-7; 14 bases are a match to TRBD2. J gave up 6 bases and V 1 base, and 8 bases lay outside the gene matches. The CDR3 sequence is 17 residues long. Germline V gives CDR1 KGHSH, CDR2 LQKENI. The CDR3 here is CASSPLSGTSGSSEQYF. The CDR3 nucleotides are TGTGCCAGCTCACCACTATCCGGGACTAGCGGGAGTTCCGAGCAGTACTTC.

Only a few counts were recorded for this clone. The V gene is TRBV20-1, the J gene TRBJ2-7; D unclear. Germline CDR1 reads DFQATT; CDR2 reads SNEGSKA (reference sequence). The CDR3 has 10 residues. Trimming left V 3 bases short and J 6 bases short, with 6 bases between. CDR3 residues: CSARAAEQYF. The CDR3 DNA reads as TGCAGTGCTAGGGCGGCCGAGCAGTACTTC.

This chain connects TRBV27 to TRBJ2-7, with 13 positions matching TRBD2. This CDR3 region has 20 residues. Germline CDR1 MNHEY, CDR2 SMNVEV (reference sequence). Trimming cost V 6 bases and J 1 base; bases outside gene matches: 18. The CDR3 region has the DNA TGTGCCAGCAGCCCGCTCCTTGGGGGGACTAGCGGGGAAAAATCCTACGAGCAGTACTTC. Its protein is CASSPLLGGTSGEKSYEQYF.

The chain is built from TRBV4-1 and TRBJ1-4; maybe TRBD1 (6 bases). Germline V gene data show CDR1 as MGHRA and CDR2 as YSYEKL. Trimming took 2 bases from V and 2 from J, leaving 9 bases between them. This CDR3 comprises 15 residues. DNA of the CDR3: TGCGCCAGCAGCCAAAGGGGGGGGACTAATGAAAAACTGTTTTTT. It translates to CASSQRGGTNEKLFF.

This clone was seen once. In DNA form, the CDR3 reads TGTGCCAGCAGTGAACTCAGGGGTGAAGCTTTCTTT. It translates to CASSELRGEAFF. The chain combines TRBV25-1 with TRBJ1-1, with D possibly being TRBD1 (6 bases). The germline V gene has CDR1 MGHDK and CDR2 SYGVNS. Trimming stripped 2 bases from V and 7 bases from J, with 8 bases between. The CDR3 has 12 amino acids.

For this clone: Other DNA sequences in this specimen translate into the identical CDR3. V usage is TRBV30 and J usage is TRBJ2-7; 7 nucleotides agree with TRBD1. The CDR3 runs to 14 residues. Losses at the gene ends were 0 bases for V and 2 bases for J; bases not matched to a gene: 4. Germline V gene sequence: CDR1 GTSNPN, CDR2 SVGIG (reference sequence). The CDR3 bases are TGTGCCTGGAGTGTGGGGCAGGGGGCCTACGAGCAGTACTTC. This translates into CAWSVGQGAYEQYF.

The V call is TRBV27, the J call TRBJ2-1; tentative D call: TRBD1 (5 bases). V lost 8 bases and J lost 9, with 17 bases in between. Germline lookup yields CDR1 MNHEY and CDR2 SMNVEV (reference sequence). The CDR3 runs 13 residues. Here the CDR3 DNA reads TGTGCCAGCCACCCCCTCCGTAGGGGTGAGCAGTTCTTC. Translated, it gives CASHPLRRGEQFF.

This clone has ten or more counts. The J gene is TRBJ1-1, the V gene TRBV3-1 (or the pseudogene TRBV3-2); no reliable D call. The CDR3 runs to 12 residues. Looked up from germline, CDR1 is LGHDT and CDR2 is YNNKEL (reference sequence). The V gene lost 0 bases and the J gene lost 8 bases, with 7 bases spanning the gap. CDR3 in amino acids: CASSQDPVEAFF. CDR3 nucleotides: TGTGCCAGCAGCCAAGATCCCGTAGAAGCTTTCTTT.

The V call is TRBV18, the J call TRBJ2-5; 8 nucleotides agree with TRBD1. The CDR3 has 17 amino acids. J was trimmed by 4 bases and V by 4 bases; bases with no gene match: 14. CDR1 is KGHSH, CDR2 LQKENI, per germline. The chain's CDR3 is CASSLTRVGQGRETQYF. The CDR3 bases are TGTGCCAGCTCACTAACTCGGGTTGGACAGGGCAGAGAGACCCAGTACTTC.